These 22 T cell receptor beta chains came from one sample sequenced in a study of pediatric ulcerative colitis. The repertoire was sequenced with immunoSEQ multiplex PCR; TCRdb's copy has only in-frame clones and lacks some. Among around 64,000 clones, over 65% were seen once, and the ten largest hold 5.2%. The sequencing sample was made of blood. Receptors were obtained from a boy aged 5-17 years with moderate ulcerative colitis.

The chain joins TRBV18 to TRBJ2-3; TRBD2 matches 15 bases. CDR1 KGHSH and CDR2 LQKENI come from the germline V gene. The CDR3 is made up of 17 amino acids. With V trimmed by 6 bases and J by 1 base, 5 bases remained unmatched. The CDR3 sequence is CASSLGLAGGGTDTQYF. CDR3 sequence (DNA): TGTGCCAGCTCGCTGGGACTAGCGGGAGGCGGCACAGATACGCAGTATTTT.

The chain has TRBV9 and TRBJ2-3; possible D gene TRBD2, 5 bases. This CDR3 is 16 amino acids long. The V end was cut by 0 bases, the J end by 2 bases, with 13 bases between. The V gene's germline CDR1 is SGDLS and CDR2 YYNGEE. CDR3 in amino acids: CASSVGGWEFTDTQYF. The CDR3 DNA reads TGTGCCAGCAGCGTAGGAGGGTGGGAGTTCACAGATACGCAGTATTTT.

This clone occurred a few times. The J gene is TRBJ2-5, the V gene TRBV5-1; no definite D call. Trimming removed 4 bases at V and 5 bases at J, with 9 bases between. Germline CDR1 reads SGHRS; CDR2 reads YFSETQ. The CDR3 runs 12 residues. The CDR3: CASSGPKETQYF. CDR3 nucleotide sequence: TGCGCCAGCAGCGGACCCAAGGAGACCCAGTACTTC.

This clone was counted a single time. V usage is TRBV5-6 and J usage is TRBJ2-7, with no clear D. Germline assignment: CDR1 SGHDT and CDR2 YYEEEE. V lost 7 bases and J lost 6, with 14 bases in between. The CDR3 is 12 amino acids. The CDR3 region has the DNA TGTGCCAGCGGAACCACCCCTGGCGAGCAGTACTTC. Translated, it gives CASGTTPGEQYF. The whole variable domain, filled in from reference TRBV5-6 and TRBJ2-7, reads DAGVTQSPTHLIKTRGQQVTLRCSPKSGHDTVSWYQQALGQGPQFIFQYYEEEERQRGNFPDRFSGHQFPNYSSELNVNALLLGDSALYLCASGTTPGEQYFGPGTRLTVT.

This clone was seen only once. The J gene is TRBJ2-4, the V gene TRBV5-1, with 11 nucleotides matching TRBD2. The J segment lost 8 bases and the V segment lost 2 bases, leaving 3 bases of the junction unmatched. The CDR3 consists of 14 residues. CDR1 is SGHRS, CDR2 YFSETQ, per germline. CDR3 region: CASSLLAGEDIQYF. CDR3 nucleotides: TGCGCCAGCAGCTTACTAGCGGGAGAGGACATTCAGTACTTC.

The rearrangement joins TRBV29-1 to TRBJ1-1; perhaps TRBD1 as D (5 bases). V was cut by 5 bases and J by 1 base, with 20 bases left in between. This CDR3 has 16 residues. The V gene's germline CDR1 is SQVTM and CDR2 ANQGSEA. The CDR3 protein is CSVSDNLGTQNTEAFF. Written as DNA, the CDR3 is TGCAGCGTTTCCGATAACCTGGGGACTCAGAACACTGAAGCTTTCTTT.

The table lists this clone with a count of one. The genes are TRBV7-2 and TRBJ2-7, with TRBD1 identical over 7 bases. After removal of 6 bases from V and 1 base from J, the junction contained 9 bases not matched to a gene. Looked up from germline, CDR1 is SGHTA and CDR2 is FQGNSA. CDR3 length: 15 amino acids. Here the CDR3 reads CASRNRSGGSYEQYF. The CDR3 DNA is TGTGCCAGCAGGAACCGTTCAGGGGGATCCTACGAGCAGTACTTC.

CDR3 sequence: CASSPEAGVGVETQYF. CDR3 DNA: TGCGCCAGCAGCCCCGAGGCTGGAGTTGGCGTAGAGACCCAGTACTTC. This chain connects TRBV5-1 to TRBJ2-5, with no clear D. The germline CDR1 and CDR2 sequences are SGHRS and YFSETQ. V lost 4 bases and J 4 bases, leaving 20 bases between the germline ends. The CDR3 covers 16 residues.

V and J are TRBV18 and TRBJ1-3; no clear D gene. This CDR3 is 15 amino acids long. Germline V gene data show CDR1 as KGHSH and CDR2 as LQKENI. Trimming took 0 bases from V and 2 from J, leaving 8 bases between them. CDR3 sequence (DNA): TGTGCCAGCTCACCACCGTCAGGAACTGGAAACACCATATATTTT. Amino acids: CASSPPSGTGNTIYF.

This clone was detected a few times. This rearrangement joins TRBV11-2 to TRBJ1-1; 9 nucleotides match TRBD1. Trimming removed 5 bases from V and 4 bases from J; junction bases left unmatched: 17. CDR1 SGHAT and CDR2 FQNNGV come from the germline V gene. CDR3 length equals 18 residues. The CDR3 sequence is CASSRSGTGMVGGTEAFF. As DNA, the CDR3 is TGTGCCAGCAGCCGATCGGGGACAGGGATGGTCGGGGGCACTGAAGCTTTCTTT.

Comments on this clone: A junction boundary mismatches the germline segment, possibly from a read error. The V call is TRBV7-9, the J call TRBJ2-2; D call uncertain. The CDR3 loop spans 16 amino acids. CDR1 and CDR2 (germline): SEHNR, FQNEAQ (reference sequence). In DNA form, the CDR3 reads TGTGCCAGCAGCTCCCGGTCGATTCCGAACACCGGAGAGCTGTTTTTT. This translates into CASSSRSIPNTGELFF. The full variable domain, completed using reference TRBV7-9 and TRBJ2-2, is DTGVSQNPRHKITKRGQNVTFRCDPISEHNRLYWYRQTLGQGPEFLTYFQNEAQLEKSRLLSDRFSAERPKGSFSTLEIQRTEQGDSAMYLCASSSRSIPNTGELFFGEGSRLTVL.

The chain has TRBV13 and TRBJ2-5; no reliable D call. Germline-derived CDR1 and CDR2 are PRHDT and FYEKMQ (reference sequence). The length of the CDR3 is 16 residues. Trimming left V 5 bases short and J 1 base short, with 17 bases between. CDR3 protein: CASSPTAAGAQETQYF. CDR3 DNA: TGTGCCAGCAGCCCAACCGCCGCCGGAGCCCAAGAGACCCAGTACTTC.

This clone has only one observation. The chain uses TRBV29-1 and TRBJ2-7; 11 nucleotides line up with TRBD2. The CDR3 has 14 residues. Germline V gene data show CDR1 as SQVTM and CDR2 as ANQGSEA. J was trimmed by 6 bases and V by 2 bases; bases with no gene match: 6. This CDR3 reads CSVEFSGGGREQYF. The CDR3 coding sequence is TGCAGCGTTGAATTTAGCGGGGGGGGTCGCGAGCAGTACTTC.

This clone was found once. The chain employs TRBV11-1 and TRBJ2-7, with D perhaps TRBD1 (5 bases). CDR3 length: 14 residues. The germline CDR1 and CDR2 sequences are SGHAT and FQDESV (reference sequence). The V end was cut by 5 bases, the J end by 6 bases, with 17 bases between. In DNA form, the CDR3 reads TGTGCCAGCAGCCCATTACAGGCCTCGGGCGAGCAGTACTTC. Its protein is CASSPLQASGEQYF.

CDR3 coding DNA: TGTGCCAGCAGCGACAGGGTAGTTAACTATGGCTACACCTTC. It specifies CASSDRVVNYGYTF. This chain connects TRBV5-5 to TRBJ1-2, with 7 bases identical to TRBD1. The length of the CDR3 is 14 residues. V gave up 4 bases and J gave up 1 base; unmatched junction bases: 4. Looked up from germline, CDR1 is SGHKS and CDR2 is YYEKEE (reference sequence).

The rearrangement joins TRBV9 to TRBJ2-6; possibly TRBD1 for D (6 bases). The CDR3 length is 16 residues. The V gene's germline CDR1 is SGDLS and CDR2 YYNGEE. V lost 4 bases, J lost 4 bases, and 15 bases lay in between. The CDR3 DNA sequence: TGTGCCAGCAGCACCCTGACAGGTGGGGGGGCCAACGTCCTGACTTTC. Protein: CASSTLTGGGANVLTF.

The chain joins TRBV10-3 to TRBJ1-3; D ambiguous. V was trimmed by 6 bases and J by 0 bases, leaving 12 bases between them. CDR1 is ENHRY, CDR2 SYGVKD, per germline. The CDR3 contains 15 residues. This CDR3 is CAIRPGPDSGNTIYF. CDR3 sequence (DNA): TGTGCCATCAGACCGGGTCCCGACTCTGGAAACACCATATATTTT.

The V and J genes are TRBV27 and TRBJ1-5, with a possible D match to TRBD1 (5 bases). The germline V and J ends were trimmed by 7 bases and 2 bases, with 15 bases remaining between them. This CDR3 contains 15 residues. Germline loops: CDR1 MNHEY, CDR2 SMNVEV (reference sequence). CDR3 bases: TGTGCCAGCACCGGGGACCCGGGGGGCAATCAGCCCCAGCATTTT. Protein sequence: CASTGDPGGNQPQHF.

V and J are TRBV15 and TRBJ1-2; unclear D gene. The ends were cut back, 6 bases at V and 1 base at J, with 9 bases in the middle. This CDR3 contains 13 residues. Germline CDR1 LNHNV, CDR2 YYDKDF (reference sequence). The CDR3 is CATSRGLNYGYTF. CDR3 nucleotide sequence: TGTGCCACCAGTCGCGGACTTAACTATGGCTACACCTTC.

The CDR3: CASSLGLAGAGETQYF. The CDR3 coding sequence is TGTGCCAGCAGCCTCGGACTAGCGGGAGCAGGAGAGACCCAGTACTTC. This sequence joins TRBV7-3 and TRBJ2-5, with TRBD2 matching 13 bases. The V and J ends lost 5 bases and 4 bases, in that order; junction bases with no gene match: 7. This CDR3 region has 16 residues. Germline loops: CDR1 SGHTA, CDR2 FQGTGA.

V is TRBV19 and J is TRBJ1-1; D possibly corresponds to TRBD1 (5 bases). CDR3 length equals 14 residues. V was shortened by 7 bases and J by 8 bases, with 20 bases between the two germline ends. Looked up from germline, CDR1 is LNHDA and CDR2 is SQIVND (reference sequence). CDR3 sequence (DNA): TGTGCCAGTACTAAAGTCGCCCAGCCAGGGGAAGCTTTCTTT. It codes for CASTKVAQPGEAFF.

The J gene is TRBJ1-2, the V gene TRBV5-1, with D uncertain. The CDR3 is 15 amino acids. Germline CDR1 is SGHRS and CDR2 is YFSETQ. The V and J ends lost 0 bases and 4 bases respectively, with 13 bases between them. CDR3 amino acids: CASSLVSQPSYGYTF. The CDR3 region has the DNA TGCGCCAGCAGCTTGGTATCACAACCCTCCTATGGCTACACCTTC. Looking up the rest from reference TRBV5-1 and TRBJ1-2 gives the full variable domain: KAGVTQTPRYLIKTRGQQVTLSCSPISGHRSVSWYQQTPGQGLQFLFEYFSETQRNKGNFPGRFSGRQFSNSRSEMNVSTLELGDSALYLCASSLVSQPSYGYTFGSGTRLTVV.